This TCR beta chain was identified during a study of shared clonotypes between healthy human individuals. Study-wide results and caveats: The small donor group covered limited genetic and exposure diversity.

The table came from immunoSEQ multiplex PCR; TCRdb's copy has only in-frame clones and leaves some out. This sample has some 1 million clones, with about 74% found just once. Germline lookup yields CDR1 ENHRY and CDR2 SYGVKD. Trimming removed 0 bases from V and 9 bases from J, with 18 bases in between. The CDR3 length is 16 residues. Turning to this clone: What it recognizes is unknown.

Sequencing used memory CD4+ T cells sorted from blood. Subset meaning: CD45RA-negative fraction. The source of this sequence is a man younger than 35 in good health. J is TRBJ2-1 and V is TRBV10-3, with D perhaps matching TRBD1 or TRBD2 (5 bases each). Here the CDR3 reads CAISESGPTGSSEQFF. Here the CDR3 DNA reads TGTGCCATCAGTGAGTCGGGACCAACGGGCTCAAGTGAGCAGTTCTTC.